The 15 T cell receptor beta chains presented below share a single source sample, sequenced in a study of T-cell memory formation after mild COVID-19. TCRdb re-analysed the 5' RACE reads in MiXCR, keeping a single row per CDR3 protein. This sample has under 650,000 distinct CDR3 sequences, with approximately 19% found just once. Sequencing input: PBMCs or a T cell subset sorted from them (not recorded which). The origin of the receptors is an adult woman who had mild COVID-19 (a few samples of this study predate the infection). Cell type and time point are not known.

This clonotype was seen repeatedly, ten times or more. The chain uses TRBV25-1 and TRBJ2-7; D not certain. V was clipped by 2 bases and J by 5 bases, with 10 bases between them. This CDR3 has 13 amino acids. Germline V lookup: CDR1 MGHDK, CDR2 SYGVNS. CDR3 coding DNA: TGTGCCAGCAGTGAAGTTGGGGTCCACGAGCAGTACTTC. Amino acids: CASSEVGVHEQYF.

The rearrangement joins TRBV7-3 to TRBJ2-2; 8 nucleotides line up with TRBD1. CDR3 length: 14 residues. Germline V CDR1 and CDR2: SGHTA, FQGTGA. V was clipped by 8 bases and J by 0 bases; unmatched bases: 2. CDR3 DNA sequence: TGTGCCAGCGCAGGGGGCGCGAACACCGGGGAGCTGTTTTTT. Protein product: CASAGGANTGELFF.

This chain connects TRBV6-6 to TRBJ2-7, with D possibly TRBD1 on 6 matching bases. CDR1 is MNHNY, CDR2 SVGAGI, per germline (reference sequence). Between the trimmed V and J ends, which lost 5 bases and 5 bases, there was a span of 19 bases. The CDR3 totals 15 residues. Here the CDR3 reads CASSHRQENFDEQYF. CDR3 sequence (DNA): TGTGCCAGCAGTCACCGACAGGAGAATTTCGACGAGCAGTACTTC.

This clonotype was detected only once. In DNA, the CDR3 is TGTGCCACCAGTGATCAGGGTGGAAACACCATATATTTT. Translation: CATSDQGGNTIYF. This rearrangement joins TRBV24-1 to TRBJ1-3, with D possibly TRBD1 on 5 matching bases. The V gene's germline CDR1 is KGHDR and CDR2 SFDVKD. The V and J ends lost 3 bases and 3 bases respectively, with 5 bases between them. The CDR3 consists of 13 residues.

The chain links TRBV19 to TRBJ2-7; 10 bases align to TRBD1. CDR1 and CDR2 (germline): LNHDA, SQIVND (reference sequence). The CDR3 is made up of 15 amino acids. Trimming removed 4 bases from V and 3 bases from J; junction bases left unmatched: 6. CDR3 bases: TGTGCCAGTAGTACCTGGACAGGGGGGAGCTACGAGCAGTACTTC. Amino acids: CASSTWTGGSYEQYF.

In its sample, this clonotype was seen many times. The chain is built from TRBV15 and TRBJ2-5, with 9 bases that match TRBD1. The trim removed 5 bases at V and 11 bases at J, leaving 9 bases unmatched. The CDR3 loop spans 13 amino acids. CDR1 is LNHNV, CDR2 YYDKDF, per germline (reference sequence). The CDR3: CATSSRTGTGQYF. CDR3 DNA sequence: TGTGCCACCAGCTCCCGGACAGGGACAGGGCAGTACTTC.

The J gene is TRBJ2-4, the V gene TRBV29-1; 9 bases agree with TRBD1. With V trimmed by 4 bases and J by 3 bases, 10 bases remained unmatched. CDR3 size: 16 residues. Germline V lookup: CDR1 SQVTM, CDR2 ANQGSEA. CDR3 region: CSVGFGQGPGKNIQYF. The CDR3 nucleotides are TGCAGCGTTGGATTCGGACAGGGGCCCGGCAAAAACATTCAGTACTTC.

This clonotype was detected a few times. This rearrangement joins TRBV5-1 to TRBJ2-5, with TRBD2 matching over 7 bases. Per germline, CDR1 SGHRS and CDR2 YFSETQ. The CDR3 runs to 13 residues. The V and J ends lost 5 bases and 5 bases, in that order; junction bases with no gene match: 6. In DNA, the CDR3 is TGCGCCAGCAGAACGGGGGGAGTGGAGACCCAGTACTTC. Its protein is CASRTGGVETQYF.

The rearrangement links TRBV5-1 to TRBJ2-1; D gene unclear. This CDR3 has 14 residues. From germline, CDR1 is SGHRS and CDR2 YFSETQ. V dropped 5 bases and J dropped 8 bases, with 17 bases sitting between them. CDR3 amino acids: CASRFGVPKDEQFF. CDR3 nucleotides: TGCGCCAGCAGATTTGGGGTACCCAAGGATGAGCAGTTCTTC.

This clonotype was observed a handful of times. V gene TRBV7-2 combines with J gene TRBJ2-7; 9 bases agree with TRBD2. The CDR3 runs 16 residues. Germline CDR1 SGHTA, CDR2 FQGNSA. The J segment lost 0 bases and the V segment lost 1 base, leaving 4 bases of the junction unmatched. CDR3 coding DNA: TGTGCCAGCAGCTTAGTAGGAGCGGGGGGCTCCTACGAGCAGTACTTC. Translation: CASSLVGAGGSYEQYF. The whole variable domain, remainder taken from reference TRBV7-2 and TRBJ2-7, is GAGVSQSPSNKVTEKGKDVELRCDPISGHTALYWYRQSLGQGLEFLIYFQGNSAPDKSGLPSDRFSAERTGGSVSTLTIQRTQQEDSAVYLCASSLVGAGGSYEQYFGPGTRLTVT.

J is TRBJ2-7 and V is TRBV7-6, with no clear D. The CDR3 runs to 15 residues. V was clipped by 1 base and J by 0 bases, with 10 bases between them. Germline loops: CDR1 SGHVS, CDR2 FNYEAQ. The chain's CDR3 is CASSLEDRSSYEQYF. The CDR3 nucleotides are TGTGCCAGCAGCTTAGAGGACCGGAGCTCCTACGAGCAGTACTTC. The variable domain in full, with the rest retrieved from reference TRBV7-6 and TRBJ2-7, is GAGVSQSPRYKVTKRGQDVALRCDPISGHVSLYWYRQALGQGPEFLTYFNYEAQQDKSGLPNDRFSAERPEGSISTLTIQRTEQRDSAMYRCASSLEDRSSYEQYFGPGTRLTVT.

The chain has TRBV5-4 and TRBJ2-3; 7 bases align to TRBD1. The ends lost 6 bases at V and 5 bases at J; junction bases unmatched: 9. The CDR3 sequence is 14 residues long. CDR1 is SGHNT and CDR2 is YYREEE in the germline V gene (reference sequence). The CDR3: CASKWRGGEDTQYF. In nucleotides, the CDR3 is TGTGCCAGCAAATGGCGAGGGGGCGAAGATACGCAGTATTTT.

In this sample, this clonotype turned up many times. The CDR3 here is CASSLRQGASGEQYF. In DNA form, the CDR3 reads TGTGCCAGCAGTTTAAGACAGGGGGCCTCGGGAGAGCAGTACTTC. V usage is TRBV12-3 or TRBV12-4 and J usage is TRBJ2-7; 10 bases are shared with TRBD1. This CDR3 spans 15 amino acids. The V segment lost 2 bases and the J segment 7 bases; nucleotides outside the gene matches: 8.

This clonotype appeared a few times. This chain uses TRBV30 with TRBJ1-2, with 9 bases aligning to TRBD1. Per germline, CDR1 GTSNPN and CDR2 SVGIG (reference sequence). The V segment lost 1 base and the J segment 4 bases; nucleotides outside the gene matches: 4. The CDR3 loop spans 14 amino acids. The CDR3: CAWSAGTGSYGYTF. CDR3 nucleotides: TGTGCCTGGAGTGCGGGGACAGGGAGCTATGGCTACACCTTC. Looking up the rest from reference TRBV30 and TRBJ1-2 gives the full variable domain: SQTIHQWPATLVQPVGSPLSLECTVEGTSNPNLYWYRQAAGRGLQLLFYSVGIGQISSEVPQNLSASRPQDRQFILSSKKLLLSDSGFYLCAWSAGTGSYGYTFGSGTRLTVV.

V gene TRBV24-1 combines with J gene TRBJ2-3, with 7 nucleotides matching TRBD1. Germline-derived CDR1 and CDR2 are KGHDR and SFDVKD. The CDR3 spans 16 residues. V trimming: 5 bases; J trimming: 2 bases; junction bases outside the gene matches: 9. CDR3 region: CATSVGNRGFTDTQYF. The CDR3 DNA sequence: TGTGCCACCAGTGTGGGGAACAGGGGTTTCACAGATACGCAGTATTTT.